This T cell receptor beta chain was recovered during a study of CDR3 diversity in severe acne. There are 16 residues in the CDR3. CDR1 MDHEN and CDR2 SYDVKM come from the germline V gene. Trimming removed 4 bases from V and 0 bases from J; junction bases left unmatched: 8. A single record per CDR3 protein comes from TCRdb applying MiXCR to the PCR reads. The sample holds over 90,000 distinct CDR3 sequences; around 53% are singletons and the top ten take approximately 13%. A single count supports this clonotype. Sequencing was carried out using blood. The chain uses TRBV28 and TRBJ2-7; 8 positions match TRBD2. This sequence originates from a male donor with acne. The CDR3 protein is CASSSLYGGDSYEQYF. CDR3 bases: TGTGCCAGCAGTTCTCTGTACGGGGGGGACTCCTACGAGCAGTACTTC.